The sequence of this T cell receptor beta chain was determined in a study of shared clonotypes between healthy human individuals. General study findings and limits: Donors were few, which limited the genetic and exposure-history diversity represented. The sole specimen, blood, was sampled, and tissue repertoires likely differ.

About this clone itself: Its antigen is not known.

Germline V gene sequence: CDR1 PRHDT, CDR2 FYEKMQ (reference sequence). This CDR3 spans 14 amino acids. V lost 5 bases and J 2 bases, leaving 13 bases between the germline ends. The protocol was immunoSEQ multiplex PCR, while the TCRdb copy is restricted to in-frame clones and leaves out a portion. The table shows hundreds of thousands of clones, with 85% to 95% occurring only once. Positive CCR7 selection of CD45RO-negative cells yielded the naive CD8 cells, and terminally differentiated effector memory CD45RA+ cells were excluded. All donors were healthy HIV-negative adults lacking recent acute infections or vaccinations.

Sequencing used naive CD8+ T cells sorted from blood. The clonotype originates from a woman aged 30 to 39 in good health. The chain employs TRBV13 and TRBJ2-7; D unresolved. CDR3 protein: CASSNLGKAYEQYF. CDR3 sequence (DNA): TGTGCCAGCAGCAACTTAGGGAAAGCCTACGAGCAGTACTTC.